Listed below are T cell receptor beta chains from one sample, sequenced in a study of cytomegalovirus exposure and HLA in healthy donors. Profiling relied on immunoSEQ multiplex PCR, and the TCRdb table lists in-frame clones only, not all of them. This sample carries some 240,000 clones, more than 75% of them seen once, and the ten largest clones take 1% to 1.5%. The sample was PBMCs. The receptors originated from a woman under 40 in good health and CMV-seropositive. The CDR3 runs from the conserved cysteine through the conserved F or W. A D gene is named only where the DNA matches it firmly. A clone size is listed for some rows: how often the clone was seen (once, few, many), or a class if it is expanded.

J gene | D gene | clone size | V gene | CDR3 DNA | CDR3 protein
TRBJ2-1 | NA | NA | TRBV30 | TGTGCCTGGAGTATTCATGTGGGAGGGGGCAATGAGCAGTTCTTC | CAWSIHVGGGNEQFF
TRBJ2-2 | NA | NA | TRBV6-5 | TGTGCCAGCAAACCGGGATTGAACACCGGGGAGCTGTTTTTT | CASKPGLNTGELFF
TRBJ2-1 | TRBD2 | NA | TRBV7-2 | TGTGCCAGCAGCTATAGCGGGAGGTCTGAGGTTGAGCAGTTCTTC | CASSYSGRSEVEQFF
TRBJ1-2 | TRBD1 | NA | TRBV19 | TGTGCCAGTAGTTCGCGGACAGGCTTTGGCTACACCTTC | CASSSRTGFGYTF
TRBJ2-7 | NA | few | TRBV7-8 | TGTGCCAGCAGCCAGGGATCCTACGAGCAGTACTTC | CASSQGSYEQYF
TRBJ1-1 | NA | NA | TRBV7-9 | TGTGCCAGCAGCTTAAAACTTGGCACTGAAGCTTTCTTT | CASSLKLGTEAFF
TRBJ1-1 | NA | once | TRBV2 | TGTGCCACTATCGCGGGGGTTAGAACTGAAGCTTTCTTT | CATIAGVRTEAFF
TRBJ2-1 | TRBD2 | NA | TRBV9 | TGTGCCAGCAGCACGACTAGCGGGAGGGCTCAGTTCTACAATGAGCAGTTCTTC | CASSTTSGRAQFYNEQFF
TRBJ2-2 | TRBD1 | once | TRBV7-6 | TGTGCCAGCAGCCTAAACGAGGGGGCTCCGAACACCGGGGAGCTGTTTTTT | CASSLNEGAPNTGELFF
TRBJ1-1 | NA | few | TRBV5-1 | TGCGCCAGCAGCTTGGGGGAGATGAACACTGAAGCTTTCTTT | CASSLGEMNTEAFF
TRBJ2-1 | TRBD2 | few | TRBV29-1 | TGCAGCGTTGAAAGGGGGAGCGGTAGCGGGAGCGATGAGCAGTTCTTC | CSVERGSGSGSDEQFF
TRBJ2-2 | TRBD2 | NA | TRBV15 | TGTGCCACCAGCATCGGGCTAGCGGCGAACACCGGGGAGCTGTTTTTT | CATSIGLAANTGELFF
TRBJ2-7 | NA | NA | TRBV30 | TGTGCCTGGAGTTCGACCTCGAGGGAAGAGTACTTC | CAWSSTSREEYF
TRBJ1-4 | NA | NA | TRBV15 | TGTGCCACCAGCAGAGTCTCGGGGACATTTGCAACTAATGAAAAACTGTTTTTT | CATSRVSGTFATNEKLFF
TRBJ2-7 | TRBD2 | NA | TRBV30 | TGTGCCTACACGGTGGTGGCGGGAGGTTGGGACGAGCAGTACTTC | CAYTVVAGGWDEQYF
TRBJ1-4 | TRBD1 | NA | TRBV9 | TGTGCCAGCAGCGAGGGGGACAGGGGACGTGAAAAACTGTTTTTT | CASSEGDRGREKLFF
TRBJ2-6 | NA | NA | TRBV30 | TGTGCCTGGACACTATTACCCTCTGGGGCCAACGTCCTGACTTTC | CAWTLLPSGANVLTF
TRBJ1-1 | NA | NA | TRBV28 | TGTGCCAGCAGTTTCCCTGCTTGGCACACTGAAGCTTTCTTT | CASSFPAWHTEAFF
TRBJ2-7 | TRBD2 | NA | TRBV4-2 | TGTGCCAGCAGCCACTTGTCTAGCGGCGAGCAGTACTTC | CASSHLSSGEQYF
TRBJ2-1 | TRBD2 | NA | TRBV5-1 | TGCGCCAGCAGCTTGTTTTCGGCTAGCGGATACAATGAGCAGTTCTTC | CASSLFSASGYNEQFF
TRBJ1-1 | TRBD1 | NA | TRBV5-1 | TGCGCCAGCAGCCTACAGGGGGGTAATGAAGCTTTCTTT | CASSLQGGNEAFF
TRBJ2-2 | NA | NA | TRBV5-1 | TGCGCCAGCAGCTTGGACATACAGGGGAACACCGGGGAGCTGTTTTTT | CASSLDIQGNTGELFF
TRBJ2-3 | NA | NA | TRBV4-1 | TGCGCCAGCAGCCAAGAGGGAACGGGAGGCACAGATACGCAGTATTTT | CASSQEGTGGTDTQYF
TRBJ2-7 | NA | NA | TRBV6-1 | TGTGCCAGCAGGACAGGGGAGGGATTTTTCTACGAGCAGTACTTC | CASRTGEGFFYEQYF
TRBJ2-3 | NA | NA | TRBV30 | TGTGCCTGGAGTGGTGGCGGGAGCACAGATACGCAGTATTTT | CAWSGGGSTDTQYF
TRBJ1-1 | NA | NA | TRBV20-1 | TGCAGTGCTGGGGGGGCAACGGAAGCTTTCTTT | CSAGGATEAFF
TRBJ1-2 | NA | once | TRBV19 | TGTGCCAGTAGGCAAGAGGCAGCGCTGTACTATGGCTACACCTTC | CASRQEAALYYGYTF
TRBJ1-3 | NA | NA | TRBV5-1 | TGCGCCAGCAGCTTAGGACAGTCGGGAGGAAACACCATATATTTT | CASSLGQSGGNTIYF
TRBJ1-4 | NA | NA | TRBV2 | TGTGCCAGCACCGAGATTTCAACTAATGAAAAACTGTTTTTT | CASTEISTNEKLFF
TRBJ2-7 | TRBD2 | NA | TRBV27 | TGTGCCAGCAGGACTAGCGGGGACCCTTGGTACTTC | CASRTSGDPWYF
TRBJ2-5 | TRBD1 | once | TRBV5-1 | TGCGCCAGCAGCTTGGATCCGACAGGGACCCAAGAGACCCAGTACTTC | CASSLDPTGTQETQYF
TRBJ1-1 | TRBD1 | NA | TRBV19 | TGTGCCAGTAGTACGGAACAGGGGTGGAACACTGAAGCTTTCTTT | CASSTEQGWNTEAFF
TRBJ2-1 | NA | NA | TRBV5-1 | TGCGCCAGCAGCTTGGCAGTTCTTACGGGGCAGTTCTTC | CASSLAVLTGQFF
TRBJ2-2 | NA | NA | TRBV28 | TGTGCCAGCAGTCCCCAGCAGGGGATTTACACCGGGGAGCTGTTTTTT | CASSPQQGIYTGELFF
TRBJ1-2 | TRBD1 | few | TRBV6-1 | TGTGCCAGCAGTGATTTCGCTCTAAGCGCAGGGGGTTATGGCTACACCTTC | CASSDFALSAGGYGYTF
TRBJ2-3 | NA | NA | TRBV4-1 | TGCGCCAGCAGCCACGGAGGTACAGATACGCAGTATTTT | CASSHGGTDTQYF
TRBJ1-5 | NA | few | TRBV9 | TGTGCCAGCAGCGTAGAGTCAGGGCTTCAGCCCCAGCATTTT | CASSVESGLQPQHF
TRBJ2-7 | TRBD2 | NA | TRBV7-9 | TGTGCCAGCAGCGCCAGGACTAGCGGGGAAAAATACGAGCAGTACTTC | CASSARTSGEKYEQYF
TRBJ2-7 | NA | NA | TRBV9 | TGTGCCAGCAGCGTAAGTCCCGGTGAGGTGGGCGAGCAGTACTTC | CASSVSPGEVGEQYF
TRBJ2-5 | TRBD1 | NA | TRBV29-1 | TGCAGGTTAACAGGGGGTATACAAGAGACCCAGTACTTC | CRLTGGIQETQYF
TRBJ1-1 | NA | NA | TRBV5-6 | TGTGCCAGCAGCTTGTTAGGGGGCACTGAAGCTTTCTTT | CASSLLGGTEAFF